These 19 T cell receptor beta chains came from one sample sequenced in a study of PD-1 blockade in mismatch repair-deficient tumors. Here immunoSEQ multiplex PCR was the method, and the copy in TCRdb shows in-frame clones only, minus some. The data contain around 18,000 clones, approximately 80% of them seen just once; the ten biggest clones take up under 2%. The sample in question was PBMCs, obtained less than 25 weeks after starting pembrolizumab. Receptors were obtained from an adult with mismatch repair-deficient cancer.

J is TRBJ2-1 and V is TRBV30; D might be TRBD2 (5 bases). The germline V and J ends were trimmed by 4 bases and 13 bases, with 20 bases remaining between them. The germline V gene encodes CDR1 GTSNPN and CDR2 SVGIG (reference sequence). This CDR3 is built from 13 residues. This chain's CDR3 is CAWKVPSRGTQFF. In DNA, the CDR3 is TGTGCCTGGAAGGTCCCGTCCCGGGGAACACAGTTCTTC. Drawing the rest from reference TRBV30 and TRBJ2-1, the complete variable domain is SQTIHQWPATLVQPVGSPLSLECTVEGTSNPNLYWYRQAAGRGLQLLFYSVGIGQISSEVPQNLSASRPQDRQFILSSKKLLLSDSGFYLCAWKVPSRGTQFFGPGTRLTVL.

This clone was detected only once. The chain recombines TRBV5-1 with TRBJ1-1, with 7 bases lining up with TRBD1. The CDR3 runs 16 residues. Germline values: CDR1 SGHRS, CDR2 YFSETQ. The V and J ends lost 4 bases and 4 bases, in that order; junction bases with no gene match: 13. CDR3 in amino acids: CASSRLTGPVITEAFF. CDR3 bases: TGCGCCAGCAGCCGCCTGACAGGGCCCGTTATCACTGAAGCTTTCTTT.

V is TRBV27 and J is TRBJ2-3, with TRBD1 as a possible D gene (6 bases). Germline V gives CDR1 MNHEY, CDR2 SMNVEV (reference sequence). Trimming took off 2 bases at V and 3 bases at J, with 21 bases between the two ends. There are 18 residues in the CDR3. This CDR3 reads CASSLPPGHLGATDTQYF. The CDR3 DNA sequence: TGTGCCAGCAGTTTACCCCCGGGACACTTAGGGGCGACAGATACGCAGTATTTT.

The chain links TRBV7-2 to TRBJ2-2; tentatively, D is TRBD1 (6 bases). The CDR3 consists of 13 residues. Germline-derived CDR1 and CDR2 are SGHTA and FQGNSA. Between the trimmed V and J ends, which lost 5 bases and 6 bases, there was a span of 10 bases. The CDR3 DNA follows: TGTGCCAGCAGCCAAAGGGGGTCCGGGGAGCTGTTTTTT. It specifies CASSQRGSGELFF.

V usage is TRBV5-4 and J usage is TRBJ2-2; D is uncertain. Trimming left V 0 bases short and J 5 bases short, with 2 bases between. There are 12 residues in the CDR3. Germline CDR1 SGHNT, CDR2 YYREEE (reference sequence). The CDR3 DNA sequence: TGTGCCAGCAGCTTGGCTACCGGGGAGCTGTTTTTT. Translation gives CASSLATGELFF.

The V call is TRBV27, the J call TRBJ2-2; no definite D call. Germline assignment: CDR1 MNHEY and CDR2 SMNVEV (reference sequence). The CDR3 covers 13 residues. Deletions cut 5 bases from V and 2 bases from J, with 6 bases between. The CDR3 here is CASSLTNTGELFF. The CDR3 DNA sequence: TGTGCCAGCAGTCTTACAAACACCGGGGAGCTGTTTTTT.

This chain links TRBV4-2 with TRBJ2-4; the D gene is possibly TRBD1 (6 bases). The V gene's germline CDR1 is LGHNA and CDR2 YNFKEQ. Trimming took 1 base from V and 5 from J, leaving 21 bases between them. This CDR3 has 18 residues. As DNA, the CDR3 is TGTGCCAGCAGCCAAGTGCTGACAGGCCCGCAGTCTGAAAACATTCAGTACTTC. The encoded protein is CASSQVLTGPQSENIQYF.

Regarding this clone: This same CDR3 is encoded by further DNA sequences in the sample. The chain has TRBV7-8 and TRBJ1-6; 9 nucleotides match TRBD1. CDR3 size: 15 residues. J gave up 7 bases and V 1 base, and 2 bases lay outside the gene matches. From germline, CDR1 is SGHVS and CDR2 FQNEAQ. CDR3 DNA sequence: TGTGCCAGCAGCTTAGGCGGACAGGGGAATTCACCCCTCCACTTT. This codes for CASSLGGQGNSPLHF.

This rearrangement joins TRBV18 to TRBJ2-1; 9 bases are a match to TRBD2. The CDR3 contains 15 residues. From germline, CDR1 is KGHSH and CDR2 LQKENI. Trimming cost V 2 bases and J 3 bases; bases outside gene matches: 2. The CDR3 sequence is CASSPRREGYNEQFF. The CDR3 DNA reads TGTGCCAGCTCACCAAGGCGGGAGGGCTACAATGAGCAGTTCTTC.

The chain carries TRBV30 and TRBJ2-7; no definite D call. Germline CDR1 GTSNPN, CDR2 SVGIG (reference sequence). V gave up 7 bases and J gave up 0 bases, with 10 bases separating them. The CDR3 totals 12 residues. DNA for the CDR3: TGTGCCTCCGAGGTGGTCTCCTACGAGCAGTACTTC. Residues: CASEVVSYEQYF.

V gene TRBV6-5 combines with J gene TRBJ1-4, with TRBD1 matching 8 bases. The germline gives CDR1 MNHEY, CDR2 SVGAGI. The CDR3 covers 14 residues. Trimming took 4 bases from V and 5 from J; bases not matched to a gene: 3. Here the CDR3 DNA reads TGTGCCAGCAGTTGGGACAGGACGAATGAAAAACTGTTTTTT. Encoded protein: CASSWDRTNEKLFF.

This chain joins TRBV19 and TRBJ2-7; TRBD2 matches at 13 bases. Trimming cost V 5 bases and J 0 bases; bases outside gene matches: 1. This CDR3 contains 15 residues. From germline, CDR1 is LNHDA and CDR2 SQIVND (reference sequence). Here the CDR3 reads CASSRTSGGSYEQYF. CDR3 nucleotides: TGTGCCAGTAGTCGGACTAGCGGGGGCTCCTACGAGCAGTACTTC.

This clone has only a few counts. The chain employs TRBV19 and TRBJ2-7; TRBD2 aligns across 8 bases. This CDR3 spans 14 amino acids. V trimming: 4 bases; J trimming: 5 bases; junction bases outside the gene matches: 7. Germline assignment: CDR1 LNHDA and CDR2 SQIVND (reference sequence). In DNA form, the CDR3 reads TGTGCCAGTAGTAGCGGGGGGCGATCGGACGAGCAGTACTTC. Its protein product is CASSSGGRSDEQYF.

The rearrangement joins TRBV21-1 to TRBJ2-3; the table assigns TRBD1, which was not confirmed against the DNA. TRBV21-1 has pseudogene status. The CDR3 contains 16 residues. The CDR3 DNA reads TGTGCCAGCAGCAAAGCAGAAAAACAACCCACAGATACGCAGTATTTT. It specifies CASSKAEKQPTDTQYF.

CDR3 bases: TGCAGCGTTCCGGGACAGGGTGTACACGGTACGCAGTATTTT. It specifies CSVPGQGVHGTQYF. V gene TRBV29-1 combines with J gene TRBJ2-3, with 9 positions matching TRBD1. Germline assignment: CDR1 SQVTM and CDR2 ANQGSEA. V shed 5 bases, J shed 8 bases, and the junction held 11 bases outside the gene matches. The CDR3 covers 14 residues.

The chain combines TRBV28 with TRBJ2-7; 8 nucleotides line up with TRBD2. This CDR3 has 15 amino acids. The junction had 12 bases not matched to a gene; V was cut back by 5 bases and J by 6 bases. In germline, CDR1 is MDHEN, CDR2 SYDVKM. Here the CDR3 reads CASSRYTGTSREQYF. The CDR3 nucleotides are TGTGCCAGCAGTCGTTATACCGGGACTAGTCGCGAGCAGTACTTC.

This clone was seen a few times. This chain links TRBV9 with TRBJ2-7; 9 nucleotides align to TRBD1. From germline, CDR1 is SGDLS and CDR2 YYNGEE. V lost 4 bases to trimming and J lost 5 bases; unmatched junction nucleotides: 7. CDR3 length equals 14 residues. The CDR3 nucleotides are TGTGCCAGCAGCCAGGGGACAGGGTTCGACGAGCAGTACTTC. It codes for CASSQGTGFDEQYF.

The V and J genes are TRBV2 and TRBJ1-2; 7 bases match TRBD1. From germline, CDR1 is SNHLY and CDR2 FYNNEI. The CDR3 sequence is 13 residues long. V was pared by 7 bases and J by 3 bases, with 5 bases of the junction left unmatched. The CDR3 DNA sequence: TGTGCCAGCATAGGAGGGGGCCACTATGGCTACACCTTC. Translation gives CASIGGGHYGYTF.

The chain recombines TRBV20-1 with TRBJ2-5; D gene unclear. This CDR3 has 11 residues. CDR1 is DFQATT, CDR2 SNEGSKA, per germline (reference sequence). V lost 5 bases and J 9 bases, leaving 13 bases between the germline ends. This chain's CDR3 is CSAELSWPQYF. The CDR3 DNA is TGCAGTGCTGAATTATCTTGGCCCCAGTACTTC.